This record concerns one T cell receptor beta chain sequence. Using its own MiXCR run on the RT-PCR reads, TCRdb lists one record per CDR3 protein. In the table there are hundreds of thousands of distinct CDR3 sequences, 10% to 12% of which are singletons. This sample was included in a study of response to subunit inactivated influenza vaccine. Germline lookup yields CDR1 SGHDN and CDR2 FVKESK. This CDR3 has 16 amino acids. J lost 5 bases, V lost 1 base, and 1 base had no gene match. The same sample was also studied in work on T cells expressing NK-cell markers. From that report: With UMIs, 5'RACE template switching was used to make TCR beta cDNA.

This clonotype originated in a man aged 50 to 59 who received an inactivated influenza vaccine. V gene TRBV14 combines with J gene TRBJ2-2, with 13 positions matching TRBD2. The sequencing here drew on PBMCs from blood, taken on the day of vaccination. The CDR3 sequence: CASSQGGLAGTGELFF. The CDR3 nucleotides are TGTGCCAGCAGCCAAGGGGGACTAGCGGGGACCGGGGAGCTGTTTTTT.